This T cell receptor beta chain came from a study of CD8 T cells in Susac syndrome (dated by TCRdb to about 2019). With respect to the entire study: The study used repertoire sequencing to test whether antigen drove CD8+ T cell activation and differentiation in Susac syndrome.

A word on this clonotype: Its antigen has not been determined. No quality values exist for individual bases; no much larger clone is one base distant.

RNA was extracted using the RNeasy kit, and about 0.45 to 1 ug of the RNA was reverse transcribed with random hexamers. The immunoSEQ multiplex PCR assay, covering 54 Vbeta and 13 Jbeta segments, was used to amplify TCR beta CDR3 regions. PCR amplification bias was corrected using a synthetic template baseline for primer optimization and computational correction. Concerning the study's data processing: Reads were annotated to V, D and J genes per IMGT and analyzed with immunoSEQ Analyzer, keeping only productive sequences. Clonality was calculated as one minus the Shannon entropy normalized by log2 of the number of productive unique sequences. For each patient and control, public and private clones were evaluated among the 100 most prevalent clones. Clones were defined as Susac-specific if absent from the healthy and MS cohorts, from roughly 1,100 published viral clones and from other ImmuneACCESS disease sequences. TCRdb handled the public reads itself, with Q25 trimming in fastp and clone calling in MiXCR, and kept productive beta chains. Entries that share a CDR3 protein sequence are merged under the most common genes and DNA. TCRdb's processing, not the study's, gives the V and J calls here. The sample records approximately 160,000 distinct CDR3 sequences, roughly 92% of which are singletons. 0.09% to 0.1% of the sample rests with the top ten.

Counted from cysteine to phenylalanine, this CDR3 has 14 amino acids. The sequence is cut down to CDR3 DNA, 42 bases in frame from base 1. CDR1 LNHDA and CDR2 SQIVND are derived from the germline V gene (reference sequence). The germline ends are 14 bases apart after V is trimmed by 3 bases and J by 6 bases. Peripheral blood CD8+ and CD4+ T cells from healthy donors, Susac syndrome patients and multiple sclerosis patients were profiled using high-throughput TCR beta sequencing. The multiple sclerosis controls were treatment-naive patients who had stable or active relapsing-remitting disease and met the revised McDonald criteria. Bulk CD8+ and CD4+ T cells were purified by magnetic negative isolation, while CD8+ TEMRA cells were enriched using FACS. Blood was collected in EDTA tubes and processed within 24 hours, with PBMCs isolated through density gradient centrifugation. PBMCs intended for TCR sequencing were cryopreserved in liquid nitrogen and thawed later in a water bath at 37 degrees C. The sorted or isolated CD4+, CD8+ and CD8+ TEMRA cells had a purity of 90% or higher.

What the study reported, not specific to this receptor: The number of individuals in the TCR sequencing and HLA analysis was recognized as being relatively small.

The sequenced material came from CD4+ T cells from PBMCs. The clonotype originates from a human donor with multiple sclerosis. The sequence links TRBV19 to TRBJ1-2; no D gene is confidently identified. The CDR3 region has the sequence CASSIRSGPDGYTF. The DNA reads TGTGCCAGTAGTATTAGGTCAGGTCCGGATGGCTACACCTTC.